This T cell receptor (beta chain) was recorded in a study of blood T cells in healthy people across ages. At the level of the study: Per two T cells, template switching captured roughly one barcoded beta molecule.

A second PCR, run for about 7 to 11 cycles, used a sample-barcoded 5' primer plus a J-beta primer mix. TCRdb re-called the 5' RACE reads through MiXCR, storing one row per CDR3 protein. The sample consists of about 1.8 million distinct CDR3 sequences, just under 50% of them appearing once. This clonotype was counted between two and nine times. Its antigen is unidentified. This CDR3 comprises 16 residues. V was cut by 5 bases and J by 3 bases, with 18 bases left in between. Germline V lookup: CDR1 SNHLY, CDR2 FYNNEI. The study, taken as a whole, reports: The study could not conclusively compare naive and antigen-experienced cells, given its unsorted PBMCs. There was a strong correlation between TCR beta diversity and naive T cell percentage.

This sequence joins TRBV2 and TRBJ2-3; possible D gene TRBD1, 6 bases. The TCR sequence derives from a woman in her thirties or forties in good health. The material sequenced was blood. CDR3 bases: TGTGCCAGCAGTAACCAGGACACAGGGCGGACAGATACGCAGTATTTT. Its translation is CASSNQDTGRTDTQYF.